Listed below are T cell receptor beta chains from one sample, sequenced in a study of technical replicates of blood from a handful of donors. Clones were read by immunoSEQ multiplex PCR, and TCRdb kept only the in-frame ones, dropping some. The profile covers 70,000 to 90,000 clones, with roughly 94% appearing a single time and around 0.37% taken by the ten largest. Sequenced material: T cells isolated from PBMCs. These receptors came from a human donor in good health. CDR3s include the opening cysteine and the closing phenylalanine or tryptophan. D genes are given only for firm matches. Size is omitted from some rows. Given values are once, few, many or a class for expanded clones.

abundance	v_gene	d_gene	j_gene	CDR3aa	CDR3nt
-	TRBV29-1	-	TRBJ2-7	CSVVGQGLYYEQYF	TGCAGCGTTGTTGGGCAGGGACTGTACTACGAGCAGTACTTC
-	TRBV11-3	TRBD2	TRBJ2-7	CASKQREVYEQYF	TGTGCCAGCAAGCAGCGGGAAGTCTACGAGCAGTACTTC
-	TRBV5-6	TRBD2	TRBJ2-3	CASSFRGRGADTQYF	TGTGCCAGCAGCTTCCGCGGGAGGGGGGCAGATACGCAGTATTTT
-	TRBV6-1	TRBD2	TRBJ2-7	CASSSASGSYEQYF	TGTGCCAGCAGTTCGGCTAGCGGCTCCTACGAGCAGTACTTC
-	TRBV29-1	-	TRBJ2-2	CSVEDPRDTNTGELFF	TGCAGCGTTGAAGACCCCCGGGACACCAACACCGGGGAGCTGTTTTTT
-	TRBV7-3	TRBD1	TRBJ1-1	CASSPGTGADTEAFF	TGTGCCAGCAGCCCCGGGACAGGCGCGGACACTGAAGCTTTCTTT
-	TRBV30	TRBD2	TRBJ2-2	CAWSVSPASGRGFGGELFF	TGTGCCTGGAGTGTATCCCCGGCTAGCGGGAGAGGATTTGGCGGGGAGCTGTTTTTT
-	TRBV28	-	TRBJ1-1	CASTPRLEAFF	TGTGCCAGCACCCCCAGACTGGAAGCTTTCTTT
-	TRBV6-5	-	TRBJ1-1	CASTLTRGTEAFF	TGTGCCAGCACTCTTACTCGGGGCACTGAAGCTTTCTTT
-	TRBV7-3	TRBD2	TRBJ2-2	CASSPVGLAVTGELFF	TGTGCCAGCAGCCCGGTGGGACTAGCGGTTACCGGGGAGCTGTTTTTT
-	TRBV7-8	TRBD2	TRBJ2-1	CASSWISGVYNEQFF	TGTGCCAGCAGCTGGATTAGCGGGGTTTACAATGAGCAGTTCTTC
-	TRBV11-2	-	TRBJ1-2	CASSLFVGTDYGYTF	TGTGCCAGCAGCTTATTCGTAGGGACTGATTATGGCTACACCTTC
-	TRBV7-2	TRBD1	TRBJ2-3	CASSLGDRVVDDTQYF	TGTGCCAGCAGCTTAGGGGACAGGGTGGTTGACGATACGCAGTATTTT
-	TRBV4-3	-	TRBJ2-7	CASSQGWTATMTYEQYF	TGCGCCAGCAGCCAAGGATGGACAGCTACAATGACCTACGAGCAGTACTTC
-	TRBV29-1	-	TRBJ2-7	CSVGGRNEQYF	TGCAGCGTCGGGGGGCGGAACGAGCAGTACTTC
-	TRBV7-2	-	TRBJ2-7	CASSLARAGLYEQYF	TGTGCCAGCAGCTTAGCCCGAGCGGGCCTCTACGAGCAGTACTTC
-	TRBV7-8	-	TRBJ2-5	CASSGSAGSQETQYF	TGTGCCAGCAGCGGTTCCGCGGGAAGCCAAGAGACCCAGTACTTC
-	TRBV19	TRBD2	TRBJ2-7	CASSIRLAETPHEQYF	TGTGCCAGTAGTATCCGTCTAGCGGAAACCCCCCACGAGCAGTACTTC
-	TRBV4-1	TRBD1	TRBJ1-4	CASSQSIRQGRLEKLFF	TGCGCCAGCAGCCAATCTATCAGACAGGGACGACTCGAAAAACTGTTTTTT
-	TRBV30	-	TRBJ1-3	CAWGSSGNTIYF	TGTGCCTGGGGGAGTAGTGGAAACACCATATATTTT
-	TRBV5-1	-	TRBJ2-1	CASSLDGSSYNEQFF	TGCGCCAGCAGCTTGGACGGGAGTAGTTACAATGAGCAGTTCTTC
once	TRBV6-5	-	TRBJ1-1	CASSYSPGSTEAFF	TGTGCCAGCAGTTACTCTCCGGGGAGCACTGAAGCTTTCTTT
-	TRBV7-3	-	TRBJ1-2	CASSRTGQTYGYTF	TGTGCCAGCAGCCGGACTGGACAGACCTATGGCTACACCTTC
few	TRBV6-5	TRBD1	TRBJ2-2	CASRNQGATGELFF	TGTGCCAGCAGAAACCAGGGGGCCACCGGGGAGCTGTTTTTT
once	TRBV4-1	TRBD2	TRBJ2-3	CASRAGGGPDTQYF	TGCGCCAGCAGGGCGGGAGGAGGGCCAGATACGCAGTATTTT
-	TRBV13	TRBD2	TRBJ2-1	CASSLGLAGGLYNEQFF	TGTGCCAGCAGCCTCGGACTAGCGGGAGGACTATACAATGAGCAGTTCTTC
-	TRBV13	-	TRBJ2-2	CASSASGLAHNTGELFF	TGTGCCAGCAGCGCCTCCGGGCTAGCGCACAACACCGGGGAGCTGTTTTTT
-	TRBV5-5	TRBD2	TRBJ2-7	CASSLFLAGGRLSYEQYF	TGTGCCAGCAGCTTGTTTCTAGCGGGAGGACGACTTTCCTACGAGCAGTACTTC
once	TRBV6-1	-	TRBJ2-7	CASSEAWTVSYEQYF	TGTGCCAGCAGTGAGGCTTGGACAGTGTCCTACGAGCAGTACTTC
-	TRBV29-1	-	TRBJ2-2	CSVYRVSGELFF	TGCAGCGTGTACAGGGTGTCAGGGGAGCTGTTTTTT
-	TRBV6-5	-	TRBJ1-1	CASSYTRNTEAFF	TGTGCCAGCAGTTACACACGGAACACTGAAGCTTTCTTT
few	TRBV7-3	TRBD2	TRBJ2-7	CASSILAGGFYEQYF	TGTGCCAGCAGCATCCTAGCGGGAGGATTCTACGAGCAGTACTTC
-	TRBV28	-	TRBJ1-2	CASSLSLGGSYGYTF	TGTGCCAGCAGTTTATCTTTGGGGGGGAGCTATGGCTACACCTTC
few	TRBV28	-	TRBJ1-2	CASSTLFSYTF	TGTGCCAGCAGCACCCTATTCAGCTACACCTTC
-	TRBV28	-	TRBJ2-7	CASSSTGIYEQYF	TGTGCCAGCAGCTCGACAGGAATCTACGAGCAGTACTTC
-	TRBV25-1	-	TRBJ2-7	CASSARLGQYF	TGTGCCAGCAGTGCCCGACTGGGGCAGTACTTC
-	TRBV7-2	TRBD2	TRBJ2-7	CASSLLAGSIRPYEQYF	TGTGCCAGCAGCTTACTAGCGGGGAGTATCAGACCCTACGAGCAGTACTTC
-	TRBV11-2	TRBD2	TRBJ2-5	CASSPAGTRRETQYF	TGTGCCAGCAGCCCCGCCGGGACTAGGAGGGAGACCCAGTACTTC
-	TRBV30	-	TRBJ2-7	CAWSVGAQYEQYF	TGTGCCTGGAGTGTAGGAGCTCAATACGAGCAGTACTTC
-	TRBV7-6	-	TRBJ1-1	CASSTQTGMNTEAFF	TGTGCCAGCAGCACTCAGACAGGAATGAACACTGAAGCTTTCTTT
-	TRBV9	TRBD2	TRBJ2-1	CASSVVSGMGEQFF	TGTGCCAGCAGCGTAGTAAGCGGGATGGGTGAGCAGTTCTTC
-	TRBV28	-	TRBJ2-7	CASESGYEQYF	TGTGCCAGTGAGTCGGGTTACGAGCAGTACTTC
-	TRBV9	TRBD1	TRBJ1-1	CASSDRGQAFF	TGTGCCAGCAGCGACAGGGGGCAAGCTTTCTTT
-	TRBV5-5	-	TRBJ2-7	CASSLDRVTSYEQYF	TGTGCCAGCAGCTTGGACAGGGTAACTTCCTACGAGCAGTACTTC
-	TRBV6-1	-	TRBJ2-7	CASSEVPGAAYEQYF	TGTGCCAGCAGTGAAGTCCCGGGAGCCGCATACGAGCAGTACTTC
-	TRBV4-2	TRBD1	TRBJ2-2	CASSQGDRAANTGELFF	TGTGCCAGCAGCCAAGGGGACAGGGCCGCGAACACCGGGGAGCTGTTTTTT
-	TRBV6-5	TRBD2	TRBJ2-3	CASSRLAGGDTQYF	TGTGCCAGCAGTAGACTAGCGGGAGGAGATACGCAGTATTTT
-	TRBV15	TRBD1	TRBJ1-1	CATSFDRATEAFF	TGTGCCACCAGCTTCGACAGGGCCACTGAAGCTTTCTTT
-	TRBV28	TRBD1	TRBJ1-5	CASSLGQGFRQPQHF	TGTGCCAGCAGTTTAGGACAGGGTTTTCGGCAGCCCCAGCATTTT
-	TRBV19	TRBD1	TRBJ1-3	CASSIVVGTDGNTIYF	TGTGCCAGTAGTATTGTCGTCGGGACAGATGGAAACACCATATATTTT
-	TRBV9	-	TRBJ2-1	CASSVAAEGEYHNEQFF	TGTGCCAGCAGCGTAGCTGCCGAGGGAGAGTACCACAATGAGCAGTTCTTC
-	TRBV28	-	TRBJ1-2	CASTQGHNYGYTF	TGTGCCAGCACCCAGGGACATAACTATGGCTACACCTTC
-	TRBV25-1	-	TRBJ2-7	CASSEGEGVYEQYF	TGTGCCAGCAGTGAAGGGGAAGGGGTCTACGAGCAGTACTTC